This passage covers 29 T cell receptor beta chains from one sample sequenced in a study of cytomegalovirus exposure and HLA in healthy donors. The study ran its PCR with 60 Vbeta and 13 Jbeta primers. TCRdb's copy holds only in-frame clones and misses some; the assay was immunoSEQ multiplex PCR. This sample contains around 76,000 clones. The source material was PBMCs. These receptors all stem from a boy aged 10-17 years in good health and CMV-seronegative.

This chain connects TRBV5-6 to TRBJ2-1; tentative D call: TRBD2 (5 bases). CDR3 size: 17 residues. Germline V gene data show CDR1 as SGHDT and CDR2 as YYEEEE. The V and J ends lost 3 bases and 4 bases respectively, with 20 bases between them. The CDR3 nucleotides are TGTGCCAGCAGCTCCGCGGACTCCGACAAATCGTACAATGAGCAGTTCTTC. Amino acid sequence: CASSSADSDKSYNEQFF.

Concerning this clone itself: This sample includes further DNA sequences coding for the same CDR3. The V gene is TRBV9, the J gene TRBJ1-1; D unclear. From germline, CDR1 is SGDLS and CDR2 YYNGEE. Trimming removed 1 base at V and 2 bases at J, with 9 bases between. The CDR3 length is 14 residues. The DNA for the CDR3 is TGTGCCAGCAGCGTACGAGGAGGAAACACTGAAGCTTTCTTT. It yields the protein CASSVRGGNTEAFF.

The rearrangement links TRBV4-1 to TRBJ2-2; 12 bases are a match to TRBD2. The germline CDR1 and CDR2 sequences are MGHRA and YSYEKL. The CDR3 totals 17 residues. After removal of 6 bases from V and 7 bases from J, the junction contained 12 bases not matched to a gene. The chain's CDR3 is CASRHLAGGGGYGELFF. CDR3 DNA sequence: TGCGCCAGCAGACATCTAGCGGGAGGGGGGGGGTACGGGGAGCTGTTTTTT.

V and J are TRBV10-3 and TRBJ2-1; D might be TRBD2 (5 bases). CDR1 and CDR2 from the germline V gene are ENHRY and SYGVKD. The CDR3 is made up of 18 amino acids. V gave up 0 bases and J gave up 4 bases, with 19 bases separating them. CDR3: CAISESTGGTSSYNEQFF. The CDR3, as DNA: TGTGCCATCAGTGAGTCGACTGGAGGTACCAGTTCTTACAATGAGCAGTTCTTC.

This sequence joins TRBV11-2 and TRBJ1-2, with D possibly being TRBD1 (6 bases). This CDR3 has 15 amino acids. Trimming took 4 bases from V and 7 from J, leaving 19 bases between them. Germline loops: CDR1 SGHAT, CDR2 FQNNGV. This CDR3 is CASSSHPRGAPGYTF. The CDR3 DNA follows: TGTGCCAGCAGCTCCCACCCGCGGGGGGCGCCTGGCTACACCTTC.

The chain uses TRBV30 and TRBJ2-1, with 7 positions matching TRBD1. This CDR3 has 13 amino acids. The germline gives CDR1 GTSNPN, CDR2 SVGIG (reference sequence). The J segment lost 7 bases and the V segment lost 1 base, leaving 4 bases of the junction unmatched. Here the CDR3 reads CAWSEQGMNEQFF. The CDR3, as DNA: TGTGCCTGGAGTGAACAGGGGATGAATGAGCAGTTCTTC.

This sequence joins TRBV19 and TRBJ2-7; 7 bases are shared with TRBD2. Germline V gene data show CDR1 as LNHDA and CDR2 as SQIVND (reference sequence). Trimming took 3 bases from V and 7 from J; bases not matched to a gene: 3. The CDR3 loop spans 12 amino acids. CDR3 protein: CASSMTSSEQYF. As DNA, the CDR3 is TGTGCCAGTAGTATGACTAGCTCAGAGCAGTACTTC.

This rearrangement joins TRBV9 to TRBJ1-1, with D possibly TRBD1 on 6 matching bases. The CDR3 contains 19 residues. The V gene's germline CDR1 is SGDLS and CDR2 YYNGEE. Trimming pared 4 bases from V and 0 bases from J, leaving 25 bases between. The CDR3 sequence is CASSLAPGHPSSMNTEAFF. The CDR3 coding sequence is TGTGCCAGCAGCCTCGCCCCGGGACACCCGTCTTCCATGAACACTGAAGCTTTCTTT.

The CDR3 spells CASSNRADTQYF. As DNA, the CDR3 is TGTGCCAGCAGCAACAGGGCCGATACGCAGTATTTT. This chain connects TRBV7-8 to TRBJ2-3, with D tentatively TRBD1 (6 bases). There are 12 residues in the CDR3. Germline CDR1 SGHVS, CDR2 FQNEAQ. Trimming stripped 5 bases from V and 6 bases from J, with 9 bases between. Full variable domain (missing parts from reference TRBV7-8 and TRBJ2-3): GAGVSQSPRYKVAKRGQDVALRCDPISGHVSLFWYQQALGQGPEFLTYFQNEAQLDKSGLPSDRFFAERPEGSVSTLKIQRTQQEDSAVYLCASSNRADTQYFGPGTRLTVL.

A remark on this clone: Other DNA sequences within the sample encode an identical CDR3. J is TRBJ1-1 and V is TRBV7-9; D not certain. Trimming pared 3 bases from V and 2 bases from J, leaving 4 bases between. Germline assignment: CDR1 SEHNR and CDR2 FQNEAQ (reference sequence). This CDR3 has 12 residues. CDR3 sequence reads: CASSFSNTEAFF. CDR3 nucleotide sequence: TGTGCCAGCAGCTTTTCAAACACTGAAGCTTTCTTT.

In nucleotides, the CDR3 is TGTGCCAGCACCGAAGGGGCCAGGGGGCCATACGAGCAGTACTTC. Protein: CASTEGARGPYEQYF. The J gene is TRBJ2-7, the V gene TRBV6-1, with 8 bases identical to TRBD1. The junction had 12 bases not matched to a gene; V was cut back by 7 bases and J by 4 bases. The CDR3 runs 15 residues. Looked up from germline, CDR1 is MNHNS and CDR2 is SASEGT.

CDR3 bases: TGCGCCAGCAGCTTGGATTTCACTAGCGGTGTGCACAATGAGCAGTTCTTC. This sequence encodes CASSLDFTSGVHNEQFF. The chain joins TRBV5-1 to TRBJ2-1; 8 bases align to TRBD2. The CDR3 spans 17 residues. Looked up from germline, CDR1 is SGHRS and CDR2 is YFSETQ. The junction had 10 bases not matched to a gene; V was cut back by 0 bases and J by 5 bases. The full variable domain, completed using reference TRBV5-1 and TRBJ2-1, is KAGVTQTPRYLIKTRGQQVTLSCSPISGHRSVSWYQQTPGQGLQFLFEYFSETQRNKGNFPGRFSGRQFSNSRSEMNVSTLELGDSALYLCASSLDFTSGVHNEQFFGPGTRLTVL.

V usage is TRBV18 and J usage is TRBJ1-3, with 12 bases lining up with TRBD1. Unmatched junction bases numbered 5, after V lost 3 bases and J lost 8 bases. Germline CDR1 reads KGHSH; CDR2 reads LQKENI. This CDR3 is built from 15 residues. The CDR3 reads CASSPGTGGVDTIYF. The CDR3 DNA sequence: TGTGCCAGCTCACCTGGGACAGGGGGCGTCGACACCATATATTTT.

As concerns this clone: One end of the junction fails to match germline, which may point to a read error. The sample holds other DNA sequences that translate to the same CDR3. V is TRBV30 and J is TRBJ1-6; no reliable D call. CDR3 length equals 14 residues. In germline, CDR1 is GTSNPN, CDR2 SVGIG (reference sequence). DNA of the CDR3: TGTGCCTGGACGAGAGGCGCGTGGAATTCACCCCTACACTTT. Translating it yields CAWTRGAWNSPLHF.

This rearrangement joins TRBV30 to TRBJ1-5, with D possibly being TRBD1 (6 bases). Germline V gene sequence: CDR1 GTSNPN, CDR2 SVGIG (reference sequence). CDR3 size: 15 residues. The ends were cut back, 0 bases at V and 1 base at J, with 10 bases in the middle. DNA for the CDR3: TGTGCCTGGAGTGTAGGGGGACGGAGCAATCAGCCCCAGCATTTT. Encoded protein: CAWSVGGRSNQPQHF.

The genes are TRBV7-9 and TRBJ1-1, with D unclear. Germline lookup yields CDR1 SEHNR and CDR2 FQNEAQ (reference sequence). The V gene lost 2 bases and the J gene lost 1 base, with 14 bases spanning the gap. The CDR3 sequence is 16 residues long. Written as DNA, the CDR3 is TGTGCCAGCAGCTTAAACGTTTTTGTGAGGAACACTGAAGCTTTCTTT. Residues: CASSLNVFVRNTEAFF.

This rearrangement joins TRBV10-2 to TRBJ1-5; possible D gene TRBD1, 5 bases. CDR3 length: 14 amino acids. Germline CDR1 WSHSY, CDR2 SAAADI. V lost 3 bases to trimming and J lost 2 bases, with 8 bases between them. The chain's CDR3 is CASSDREGNQPQHF. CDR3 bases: TGCGCCAGCAGTGACAGGGAGGGCAATCAGCCCCAGCATTTT.

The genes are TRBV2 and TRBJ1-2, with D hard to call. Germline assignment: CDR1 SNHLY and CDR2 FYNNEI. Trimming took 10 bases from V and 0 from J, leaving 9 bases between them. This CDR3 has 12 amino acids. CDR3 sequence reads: CAIDYSNYGYTF. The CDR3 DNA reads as TGTGCCATAGACTATTCTAACTATGGCTACACCTTC. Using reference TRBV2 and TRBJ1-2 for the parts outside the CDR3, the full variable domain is EPEVTQTPSHQVTQMGQEVILRCVPISNHLYFYWYRQILGQKVEFLVSFYNNEISEKSEIFDDQFSVERPDGSNFTLKIRSTKLEDSAMYFCAIDYSNYGYTFGSGTRLTVV.

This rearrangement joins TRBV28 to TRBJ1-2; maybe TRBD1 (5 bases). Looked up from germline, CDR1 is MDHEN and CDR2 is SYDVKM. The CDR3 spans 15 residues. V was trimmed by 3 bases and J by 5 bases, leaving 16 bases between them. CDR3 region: CASSFTQGERYGYTF. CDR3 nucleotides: TGTGCCAGCAGTTTTACCCAGGGCGAGAGGTATGGCTACACCTTC.

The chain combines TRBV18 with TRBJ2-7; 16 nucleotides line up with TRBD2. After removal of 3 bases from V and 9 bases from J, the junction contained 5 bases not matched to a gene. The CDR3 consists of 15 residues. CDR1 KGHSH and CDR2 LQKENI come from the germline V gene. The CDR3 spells CASSPGTSGRASQYF. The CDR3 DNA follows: TGTGCCAGCTCACCCGGGACTAGCGGGAGGGCCTCGCAGTACTTC.

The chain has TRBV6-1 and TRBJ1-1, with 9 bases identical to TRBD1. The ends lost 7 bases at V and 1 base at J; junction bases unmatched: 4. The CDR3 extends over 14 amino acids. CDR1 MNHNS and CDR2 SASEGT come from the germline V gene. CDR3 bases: TGTGCCAGCAAACCGGGACAGGGGAACACTGAAGCTTTCTTT. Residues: CASKPGQGNTEAFF.

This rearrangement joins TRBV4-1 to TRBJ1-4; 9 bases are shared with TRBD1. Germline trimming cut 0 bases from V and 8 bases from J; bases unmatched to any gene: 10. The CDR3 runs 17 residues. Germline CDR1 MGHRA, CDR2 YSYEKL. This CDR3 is CASSQDAATGGGEKLFF. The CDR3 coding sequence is TGCGCCAGCAGCCAAGATGCGGCTACAGGGGGCGGGGAAAAACTGTTTTTT.

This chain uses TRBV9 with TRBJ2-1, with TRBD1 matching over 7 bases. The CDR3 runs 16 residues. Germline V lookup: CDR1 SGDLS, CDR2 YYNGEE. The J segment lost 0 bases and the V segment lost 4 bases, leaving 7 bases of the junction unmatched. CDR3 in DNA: TGTGCCAGCAGCCGCCTCCGACAGGGCTCCTACAATGAGCAGTTCTTC. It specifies CASSRLRQGSYNEQFF.

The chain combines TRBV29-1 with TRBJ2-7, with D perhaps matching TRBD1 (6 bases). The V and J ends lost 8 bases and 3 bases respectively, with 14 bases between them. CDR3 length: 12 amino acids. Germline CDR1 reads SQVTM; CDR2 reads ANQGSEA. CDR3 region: CSFRTEGYEQYF. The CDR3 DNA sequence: TGCAGCTTCCGGACAGAGGGCTACGAGCAGTACTTC.

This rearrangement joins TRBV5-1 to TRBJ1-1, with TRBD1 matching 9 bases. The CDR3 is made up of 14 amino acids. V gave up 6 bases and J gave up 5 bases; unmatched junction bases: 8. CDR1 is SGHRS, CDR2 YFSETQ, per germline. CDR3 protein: CASNSGQGGTEAFF. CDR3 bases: TGCGCCAGCAACTCGGGACAGGGCGGAACTGAAGCTTTCTTT.

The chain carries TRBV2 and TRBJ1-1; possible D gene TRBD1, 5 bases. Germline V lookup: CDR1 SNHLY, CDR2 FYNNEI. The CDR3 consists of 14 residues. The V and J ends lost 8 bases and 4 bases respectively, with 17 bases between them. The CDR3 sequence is CASQQAGRVTEAFF. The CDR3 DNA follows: TGTGCCAGCCAACAGGCAGGGAGGGTCACTGAAGCTTTCTTT. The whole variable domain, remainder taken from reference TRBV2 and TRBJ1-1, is EPEVTQTPSHQVTQMGQEVILRCVPISNHLYFYWYRQILGQKVEFLVSFYNNEISEKSEIFDDQFSVERPDGSNFTLKIRSTKLEDSAMYFCASQQAGRVTEAFFGQGTRLTVV.

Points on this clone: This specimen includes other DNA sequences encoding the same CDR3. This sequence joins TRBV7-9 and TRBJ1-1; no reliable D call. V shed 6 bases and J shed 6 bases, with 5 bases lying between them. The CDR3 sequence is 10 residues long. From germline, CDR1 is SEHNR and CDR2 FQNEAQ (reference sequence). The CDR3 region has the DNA TGTGCCAGCAGTAACTCTGAAGCTTTCTTT. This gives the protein CASSNSEAFF.

CDR3 bases: TGCGCCAGCAGCCAACGGGACACGGGCTATGGCTACACCTTC. This encodes CASSQRDTGYGYTF. The V call is TRBV4-1, the J call TRBJ1-2; tentative D call: TRBD1 (6 bases). The V end lost 2 bases, the J end lost 4 bases, and 11 bases lay between the germline ends. CDR1 is MGHRA and CDR2 is YSYEKL in the germline V gene. This CDR3 is built from 14 residues.

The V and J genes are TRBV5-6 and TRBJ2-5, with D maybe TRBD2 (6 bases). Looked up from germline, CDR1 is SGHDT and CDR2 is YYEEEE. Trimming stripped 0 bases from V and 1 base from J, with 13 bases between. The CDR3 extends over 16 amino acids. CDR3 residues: CASSLVGSGVQETQYF. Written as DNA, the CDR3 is TGTGCCAGCAGCTTGGTCGGGTCGGGGGTCCAAGAGACCCAGTACTTC.